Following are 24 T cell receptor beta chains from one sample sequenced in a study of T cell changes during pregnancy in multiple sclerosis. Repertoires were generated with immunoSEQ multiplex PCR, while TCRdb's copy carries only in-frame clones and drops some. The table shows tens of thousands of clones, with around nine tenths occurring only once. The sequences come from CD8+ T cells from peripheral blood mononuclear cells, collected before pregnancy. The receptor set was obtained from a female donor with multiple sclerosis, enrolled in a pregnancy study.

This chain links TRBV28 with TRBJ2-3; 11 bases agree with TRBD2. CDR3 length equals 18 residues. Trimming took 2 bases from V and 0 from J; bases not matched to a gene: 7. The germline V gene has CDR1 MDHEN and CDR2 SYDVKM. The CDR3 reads CASSLSLAGGPSTDTQYF. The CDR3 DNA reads TGTGCCAGCAGTTTAAGTTTAGCGGGAGGGCCTAGCACAGATACGCAGTATTTT.

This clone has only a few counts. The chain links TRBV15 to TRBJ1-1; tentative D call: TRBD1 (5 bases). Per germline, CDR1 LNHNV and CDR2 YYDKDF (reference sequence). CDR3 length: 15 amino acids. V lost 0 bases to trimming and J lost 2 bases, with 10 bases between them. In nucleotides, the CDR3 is TGTGCCACCAGCAGAGATCTAGGGGAAAACACTGAAGCTTTCTTT. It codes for CATSRDLGENTEAFF.

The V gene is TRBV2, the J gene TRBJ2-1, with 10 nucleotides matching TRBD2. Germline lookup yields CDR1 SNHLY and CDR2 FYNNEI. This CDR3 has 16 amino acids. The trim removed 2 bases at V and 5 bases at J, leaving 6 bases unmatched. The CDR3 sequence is CASSELGLAGDNEQFF. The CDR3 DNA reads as TGTGCCAGCAGTGAACTCGGTCTAGCGGGGGACAATGAGCAGTTCTTC.

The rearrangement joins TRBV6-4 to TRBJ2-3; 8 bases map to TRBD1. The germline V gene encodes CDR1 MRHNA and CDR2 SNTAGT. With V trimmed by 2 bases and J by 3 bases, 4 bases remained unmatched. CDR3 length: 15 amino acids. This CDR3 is CASSDGGQETDTQYF. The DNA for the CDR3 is TGTGCCAGCAGTGACGGGGGACAGGAGACAGATACGCAGTATTTT.

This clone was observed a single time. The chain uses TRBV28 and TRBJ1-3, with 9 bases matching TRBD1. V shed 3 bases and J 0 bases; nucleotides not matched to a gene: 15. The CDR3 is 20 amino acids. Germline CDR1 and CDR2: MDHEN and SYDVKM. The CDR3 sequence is CASSFMTLRTGAVSGNTIYF. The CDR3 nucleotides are TGTGCCAGCAGTTTTATGACCCTAAGGACAGGGGCTGTCTCTGGAAACACCATATATTTT.

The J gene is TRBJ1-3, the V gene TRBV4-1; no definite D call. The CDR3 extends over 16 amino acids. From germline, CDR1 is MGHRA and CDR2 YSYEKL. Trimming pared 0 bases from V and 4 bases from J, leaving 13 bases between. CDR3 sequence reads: CASSQDWAYAGNTIYF. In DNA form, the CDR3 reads TGCGCCAGCAGCCAAGATTGGGCCTACGCAGGAAACACCATATATTTT.

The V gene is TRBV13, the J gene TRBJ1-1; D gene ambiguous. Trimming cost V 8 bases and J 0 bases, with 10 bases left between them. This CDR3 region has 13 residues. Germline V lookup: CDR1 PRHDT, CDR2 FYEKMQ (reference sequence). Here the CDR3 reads CASRPDLNTEAFF. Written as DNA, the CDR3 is TGTGCCAGCCGCCCAGACTTGAACACTGAAGCTTTCTTT. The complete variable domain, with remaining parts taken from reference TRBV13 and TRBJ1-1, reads AAGVIQSPRHLIKEKRETATLKCYPIPRHDTVYWYQQGPGQDPQFLISFYEKMQSDKGSIPDRFSAQQFSDYHSELNMSSLELGDSALYFCASRPDLNTEAFFGQGTRLTVV.

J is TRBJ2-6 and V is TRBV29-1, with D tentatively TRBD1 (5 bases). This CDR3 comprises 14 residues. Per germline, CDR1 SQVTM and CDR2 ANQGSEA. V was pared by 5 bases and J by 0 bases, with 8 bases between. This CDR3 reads CSVRGLSGANVLTF. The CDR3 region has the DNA TGCAGCGTTAGGGGCCTCTCTGGGGCCAACGTCCTGACTTTC. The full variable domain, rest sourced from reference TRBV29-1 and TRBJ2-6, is SAVISQKPSRDICQRGTSLTIQCQVDSQVTMMFWYRQQPGQSLTLIATANQGSEATYESGFVIDKFPISRPNLTFSTLTVSNMSPEDSSIYLCSVRGLSGANVLTFGAGSRLTVL.

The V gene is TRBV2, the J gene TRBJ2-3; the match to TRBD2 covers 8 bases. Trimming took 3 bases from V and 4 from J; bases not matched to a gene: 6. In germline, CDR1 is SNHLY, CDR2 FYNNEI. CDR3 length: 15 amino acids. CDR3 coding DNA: TGTGCCAGCAGTGACCCTTCGGGAGGGCCAGATACGCAGTATTTT. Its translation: CASSDPSGGPDTQYF. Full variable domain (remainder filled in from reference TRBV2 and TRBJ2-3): EPEVTQTPSHQVTQMGQEVILRCVPISNHLYFYWYRQILGQKVEFLVSFYNNEISEKSEIFDDQFSVERPDGSNFTLKIRSTKLEDSAMYFCASSDPSGGPDTQYFGPGTRLTVL.

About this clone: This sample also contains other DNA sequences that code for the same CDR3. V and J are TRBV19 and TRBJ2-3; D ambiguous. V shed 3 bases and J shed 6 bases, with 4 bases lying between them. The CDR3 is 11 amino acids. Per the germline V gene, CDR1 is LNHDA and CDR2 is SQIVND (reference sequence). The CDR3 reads CASSISDTQYF. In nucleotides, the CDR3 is TGTGCCAGTAGTATCTCTGATACGCAGTATTTT.

The CDR3 DNA is TGTGCCAGTAGTGCCGAGGGAAGCTATGGCTACACCTTC. It specifies CASSAEGSYGYTF. The V gene is TRBV19, the J gene TRBJ1-2; D uncertain. The germline CDR1 and CDR2 sequences are LNHDA and SQIVND (reference sequence). The CDR3 sequence is 13 residues long. V was clipped by 5 bases and J by 4 bases, with 11 bases between them.

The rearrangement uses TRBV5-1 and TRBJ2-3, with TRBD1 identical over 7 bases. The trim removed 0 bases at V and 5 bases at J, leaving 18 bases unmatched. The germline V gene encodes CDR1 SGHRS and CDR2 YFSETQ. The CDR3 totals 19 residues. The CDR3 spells CASSLVAVQTGRKKDTQYF. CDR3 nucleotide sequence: TGCGCCAGCAGCTTGGTCGCCGTCCAGACAGGGCGGAAAAAAGATACGCAGTATTTT.

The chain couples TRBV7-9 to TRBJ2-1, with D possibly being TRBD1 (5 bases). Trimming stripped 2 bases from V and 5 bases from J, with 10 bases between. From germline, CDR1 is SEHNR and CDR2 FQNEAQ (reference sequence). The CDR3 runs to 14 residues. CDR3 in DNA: TGTGCCAGCAGCTTACAGCAGGGTCACAATGAGCAGTTCTTC. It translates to CASSLQQGHNEQFF.

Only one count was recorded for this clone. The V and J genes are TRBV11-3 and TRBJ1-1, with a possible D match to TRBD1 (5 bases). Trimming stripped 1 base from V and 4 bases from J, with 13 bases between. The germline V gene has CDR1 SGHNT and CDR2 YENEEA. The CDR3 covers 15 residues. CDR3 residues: CASSLGEGVSTEAFF. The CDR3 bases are TGTGCCAGCAGCTTAGGTGAAGGGGTGAGCACTGAAGCTTTCTTT.

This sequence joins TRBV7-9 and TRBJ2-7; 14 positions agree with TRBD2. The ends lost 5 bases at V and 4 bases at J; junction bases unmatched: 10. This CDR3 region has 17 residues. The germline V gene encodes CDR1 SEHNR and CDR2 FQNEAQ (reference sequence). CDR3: CASSPPRTSGRKYEQYF. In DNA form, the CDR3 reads TGTGCCAGCAGCCCGCCCAGGACTAGCGGGAGGAAATACGAGCAGTACTTC.

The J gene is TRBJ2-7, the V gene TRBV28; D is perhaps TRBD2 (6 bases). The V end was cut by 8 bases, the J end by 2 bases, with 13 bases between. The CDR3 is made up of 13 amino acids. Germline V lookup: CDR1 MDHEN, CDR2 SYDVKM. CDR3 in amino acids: CASEGLHAYEQYF. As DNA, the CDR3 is TGTGCCAGCGAGGGACTCCATGCCTACGAGCAGTACTTC.

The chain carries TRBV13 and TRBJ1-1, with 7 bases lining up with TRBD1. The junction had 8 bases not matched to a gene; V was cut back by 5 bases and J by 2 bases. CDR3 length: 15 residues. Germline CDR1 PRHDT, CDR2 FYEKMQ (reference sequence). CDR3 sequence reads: CASSTGQEANTEAFF. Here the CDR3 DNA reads TGTGCCAGCAGCACCGGACAGGAAGCCAACACTGAAGCTTTCTTT.

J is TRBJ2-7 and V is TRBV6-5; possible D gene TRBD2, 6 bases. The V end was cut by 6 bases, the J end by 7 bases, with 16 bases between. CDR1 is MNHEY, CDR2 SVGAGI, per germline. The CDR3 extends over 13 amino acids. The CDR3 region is CASSFGRGGEQYF. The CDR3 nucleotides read TGTGCCAGCAGCTTCGGGCGGGGTGGAGAGCAGTACTTC.

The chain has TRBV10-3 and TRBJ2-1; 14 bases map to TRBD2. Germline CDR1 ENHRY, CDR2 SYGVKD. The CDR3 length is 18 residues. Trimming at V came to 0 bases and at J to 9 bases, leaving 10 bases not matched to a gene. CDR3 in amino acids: CAISESWGLAGVLIEQFF. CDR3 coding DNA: TGTGCCATCAGTGAGTCATGGGGACTAGCGGGAGTGTTGATTGAGCAGTTCTTC.

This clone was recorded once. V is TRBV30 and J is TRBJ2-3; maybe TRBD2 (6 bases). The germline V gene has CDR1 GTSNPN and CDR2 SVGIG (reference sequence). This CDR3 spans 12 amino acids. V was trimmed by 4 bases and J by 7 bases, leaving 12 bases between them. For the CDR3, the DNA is TGTGCCTGGATGGGGGACTCCTATACGCAGTATTTT. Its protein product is CAWMGDSYTQYF.

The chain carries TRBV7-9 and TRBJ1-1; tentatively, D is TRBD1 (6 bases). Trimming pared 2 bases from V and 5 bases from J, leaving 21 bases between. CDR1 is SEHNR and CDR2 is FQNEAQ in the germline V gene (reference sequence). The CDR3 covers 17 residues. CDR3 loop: CASSLNPQTGYGTEAFF. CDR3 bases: TGTGCCAGCAGCTTAAACCCTCAAACAGGGTACGGTACTGAAGCTTTCTTT.

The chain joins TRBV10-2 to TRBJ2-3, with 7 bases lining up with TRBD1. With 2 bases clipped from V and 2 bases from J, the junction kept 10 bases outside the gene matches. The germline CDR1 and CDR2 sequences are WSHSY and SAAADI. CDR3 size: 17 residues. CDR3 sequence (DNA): TGCGCCAGCAGTGAGAATCCTTGGGACAGCTACACAGATACGCAGTATTTT. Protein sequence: CASSENPWDSYTDTQYF.

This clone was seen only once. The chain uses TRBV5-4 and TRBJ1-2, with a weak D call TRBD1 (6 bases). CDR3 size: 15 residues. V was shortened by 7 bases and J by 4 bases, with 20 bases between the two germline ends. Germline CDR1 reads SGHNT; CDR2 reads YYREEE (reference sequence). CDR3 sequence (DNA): TGTGCCAGCTTACTCTGGGGGATGGGGGCCTATGGCTACACCTTC. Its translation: CASLLWGMGAYGYTF.

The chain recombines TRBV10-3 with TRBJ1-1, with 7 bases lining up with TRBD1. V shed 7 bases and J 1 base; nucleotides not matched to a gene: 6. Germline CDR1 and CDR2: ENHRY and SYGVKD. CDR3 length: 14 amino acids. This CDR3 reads CAIISGTANTEAFF. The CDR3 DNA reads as TGTGCCATCATTTCCGGGACAGCGAACACTGAAGCTTTCTTT.